This T cell receptor beta chain was recorded in a study of shared clonotypes between healthy human individuals. Concerning this clone: Its antigen is as yet unknown. It is likely a read error: a sequence one base away is far more abundant. Other DNA sequences of this sample code for an identical CDR3.

Study observations and caveats: Only a few donors were included, so the genetic and exposure-history diversity represented was limited. The expectation was that sequencing depth would affect clonotype sharing among donors.

In germline, CDR1 is SGHRS, CDR2 YFSETQ. This CDR3 spans 14 amino acids. V lost 3 bases to trimming and J lost 4 bases; unmatched junction nucleotides: 7. The table came from immunoSEQ multiplex PCR; TCRdb's copy has only in-frame clones and leaves some out. There are about 1 million clones in the sample; under 80% occur only once, and 1.4% to 1.5% lies in the top ten. The origin of this receptor is a man aged 18 to 29 in good health. Sequencing was performed on memory CD4+ T cells sorted from blood. The subset is: CD45RA-negative fraction. V gene TRBV5-1 combines with J gene TRBJ2-7, with 7 bases lining up with TRBD2. CDR3 in DNA: TGCGCCAGCAGCTCCTCCGGGGGGTCTTACGAGCAGTACTTC. Protein product: CASSSSGGSYEQYF.